The rows below give T cell receptor beta chains drawn from one sample of a study of glioma-infiltrating T cells. TCRdb fed the multiplex PCR reads into MiXCR, producing one record per CDR3 protein. This sample has roughly 16,000 distinct CDR3 sequences; about 62% occur once, and the top ten carry approximately 40%. Sample: glioma tissue, nonneoplastic brain tissue, or PBMCs (not recorded which). These receptors all stem from a human donor with low-grade glioma or glioblastoma, undergoing nonglioma brain surgery, or in good health (not recorded which). CDR3s include the opening cysteine and the closing phenylalanine or tryptophan.

v_call | cdr3_aa
TRBV6-2/TRBV6-3 | CASSQGLSTDTQYF
TRBV19 | CASSIPGQENEQFF
TRBV6-1 | CASSDSFGETQYF
TRBV10-3 | CAIREGESQHF
TRBV6-1 | CASSQGVYGYTF
TRBV20-1 | CSASGLGTEAFF
TRBV2 | CASTADSWNEQFF
TRBV20-1 | CSANPQNNQPQHF
TRBV7-3 | CASSPQGILTDTQYF
TRBV27 | CASSLGSEGPYNSPLHF
TRBV27 | CARRPGPSYEQYF
TRBV6-2/TRBV6-3 | CASSAAAKNIQYF
TRBV7-9 | CASSLGLQYGGPNNLERGTEAFF
TRBV6-1 | CASSEAPYSQQYF
TRBV6-2/TRBV6-3 | CASSYSRDDNYGYTF
TRBV7-2 | CASSWAGSSYEQYF
TRBV12-3/TRBV12-4 | CATTGQGNEQFF
TRBV28 | CASSSDGGSNYGYTF